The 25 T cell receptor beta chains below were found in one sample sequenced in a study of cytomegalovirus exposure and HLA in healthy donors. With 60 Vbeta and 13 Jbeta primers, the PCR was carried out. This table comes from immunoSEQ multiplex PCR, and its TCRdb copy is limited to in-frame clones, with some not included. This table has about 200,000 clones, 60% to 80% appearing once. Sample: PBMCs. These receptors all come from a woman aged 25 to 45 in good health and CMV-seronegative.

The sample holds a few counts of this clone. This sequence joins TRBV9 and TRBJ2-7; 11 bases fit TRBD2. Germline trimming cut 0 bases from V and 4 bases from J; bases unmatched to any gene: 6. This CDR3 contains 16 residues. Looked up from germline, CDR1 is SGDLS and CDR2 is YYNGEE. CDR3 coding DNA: TGTGCCAGCAGCGTAGCTCTACTAGCGGGAGCGTACGAGCAGTACTTC. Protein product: CASSVALLAGAYEQYF.

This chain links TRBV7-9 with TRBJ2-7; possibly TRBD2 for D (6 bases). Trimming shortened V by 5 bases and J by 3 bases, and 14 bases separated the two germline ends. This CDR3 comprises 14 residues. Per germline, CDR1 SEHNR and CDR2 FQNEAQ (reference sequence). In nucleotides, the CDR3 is TGTGCCAGCAGCCAGTCGGGAGTTGGCTACGAGCAGTACTTC. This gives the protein CASSQSGVGYEQYF.

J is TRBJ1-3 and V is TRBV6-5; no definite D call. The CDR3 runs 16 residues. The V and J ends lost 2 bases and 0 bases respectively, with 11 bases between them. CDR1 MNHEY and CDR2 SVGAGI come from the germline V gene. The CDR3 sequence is CASSYTGYNSGNTIYF. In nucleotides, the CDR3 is TGTGCCAGCAGTTACACGGGGTATAACTCTGGAAACACCATATATTTT.

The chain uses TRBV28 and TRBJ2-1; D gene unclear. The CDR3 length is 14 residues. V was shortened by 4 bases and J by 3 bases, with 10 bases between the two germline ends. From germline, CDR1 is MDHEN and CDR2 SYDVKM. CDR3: CASSYLRYYNEQFF. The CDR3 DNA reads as TGTGCCAGCAGTTACCTTAGATACTACAATGAGCAGTTCTTC. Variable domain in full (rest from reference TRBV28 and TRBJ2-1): DVKVTQSSRYLVKRTGEKVFLECVQDMDHENMFWYRQDPGLGLRLIYFSYDVKMKEKGDIPEGYSVSREKKERFSLILESASTNQTSMYLCASSYLRYYNEQFFGPGTRLTVL.

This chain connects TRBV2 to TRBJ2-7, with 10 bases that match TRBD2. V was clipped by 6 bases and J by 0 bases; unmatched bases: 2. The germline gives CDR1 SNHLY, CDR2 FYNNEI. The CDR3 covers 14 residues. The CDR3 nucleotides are TGTGCCAGCAGAGCTAGCGGGAGCTCCTACGAGCAGTACTTC. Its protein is CASRASGSSYEQYF.

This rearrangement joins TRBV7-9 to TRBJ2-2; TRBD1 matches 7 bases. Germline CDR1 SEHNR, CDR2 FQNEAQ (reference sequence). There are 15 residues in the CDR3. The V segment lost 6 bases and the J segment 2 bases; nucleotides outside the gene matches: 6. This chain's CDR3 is CASRPTGANTGELFF. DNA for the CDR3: TGTGCCAGCAGACCTACAGGGGCCAACACCGGGGAGCTGTTTTTT. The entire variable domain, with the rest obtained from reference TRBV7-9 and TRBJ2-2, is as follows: DTGVSQNPRHKITKRGQNVTFRCDPISEHNRLYWYRQTLGQGPEFLTYFQNEAQLEKSRLLSDRFSAERPKGSFSTLEIQRTEQGDSAMYLCASRPTGANTGELFFGEGSRLTVL.

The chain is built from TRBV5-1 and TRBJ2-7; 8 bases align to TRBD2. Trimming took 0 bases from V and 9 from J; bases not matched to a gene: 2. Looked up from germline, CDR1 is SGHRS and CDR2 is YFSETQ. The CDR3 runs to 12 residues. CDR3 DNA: TGCGCCAGCAGCTTGGAGGCGGGGGGGCAGTACTTC. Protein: CASSLEAGGQYF.

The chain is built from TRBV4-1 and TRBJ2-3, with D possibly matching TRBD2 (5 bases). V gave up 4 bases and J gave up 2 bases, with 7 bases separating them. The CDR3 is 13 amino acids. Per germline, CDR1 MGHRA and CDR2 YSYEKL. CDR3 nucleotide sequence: TGCGCCAGCAGCCGGGAGTACACAGATACGCAGTATTTT. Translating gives CASSREYTDTQYF.

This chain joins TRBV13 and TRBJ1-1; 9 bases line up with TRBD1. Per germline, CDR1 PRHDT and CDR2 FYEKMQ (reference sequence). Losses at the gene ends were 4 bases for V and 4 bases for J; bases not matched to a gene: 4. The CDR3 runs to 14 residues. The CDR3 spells CASSSDRGATEAFF. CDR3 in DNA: TGTGCCAGCAGCTCAGACAGGGGGGCCACTGAAGCTTTCTTT.

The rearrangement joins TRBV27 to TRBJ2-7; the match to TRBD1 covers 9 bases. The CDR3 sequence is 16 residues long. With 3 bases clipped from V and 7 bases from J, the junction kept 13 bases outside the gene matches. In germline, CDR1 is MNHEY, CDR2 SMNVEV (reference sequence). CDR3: CASSLSGTGLSGEQYF. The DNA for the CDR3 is TGTGCCAGCAGTTTGTCCGGGACAGGGCTGTCTGGGGAGCAGTACTTC.

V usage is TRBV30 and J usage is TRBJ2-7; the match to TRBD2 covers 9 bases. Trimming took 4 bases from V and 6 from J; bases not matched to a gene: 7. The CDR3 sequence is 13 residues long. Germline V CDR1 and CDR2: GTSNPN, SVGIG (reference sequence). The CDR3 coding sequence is TGTGCCTGGAACCGAGGCGGGAGGGCCGAGCAGTACTTC. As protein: CAWNRGGRAEQYF.

CDR3 bases: TGTGCCAGCAGCATCCGGGACTTCCAAGAGACCCAGTACTTC. This translates into CASSIRDFQETQYF. V and J are TRBV21-1 and TRBJ2-5; the listed D gene, TRBD2, was not tested against the DNA. TRBV21-1 is designated a pseudogene. This CDR3 contains 14 residues.

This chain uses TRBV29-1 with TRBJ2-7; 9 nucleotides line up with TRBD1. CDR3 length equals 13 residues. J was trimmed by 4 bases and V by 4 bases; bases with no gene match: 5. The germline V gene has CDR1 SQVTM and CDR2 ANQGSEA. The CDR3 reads CSVGKGQGYEQYF. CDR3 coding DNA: TGCAGCGTTGGAAAGGGACAGGGATACGAGCAGTACTTC.

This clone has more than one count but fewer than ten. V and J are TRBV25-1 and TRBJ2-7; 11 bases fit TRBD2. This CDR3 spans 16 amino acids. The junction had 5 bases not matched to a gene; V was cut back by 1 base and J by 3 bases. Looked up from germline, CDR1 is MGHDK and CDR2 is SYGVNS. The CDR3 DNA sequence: TGTGCCAGCAGTGAATTGGGGACTAGCGGAATCTACGAGCAGTACTTC. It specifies CASSELGTSGIYEQYF.

The CDR3 loop reads CASSLVAGGPSSYEQYF. The CDR3 DNA follows: TGCGCCAGCAGCTTGGTAGCAGGGGGCCCCAGCTCCTACGAGCAGTACTTC. The rearrangement uses TRBV5-1 and TRBJ2-7, with 8 bases that match TRBD1. J lost 0 bases, V lost 0 bases, and 8 bases had no gene match. This CDR3 is 17 amino acids long. The germline V gene encodes CDR1 SGHRS and CDR2 YFSETQ.

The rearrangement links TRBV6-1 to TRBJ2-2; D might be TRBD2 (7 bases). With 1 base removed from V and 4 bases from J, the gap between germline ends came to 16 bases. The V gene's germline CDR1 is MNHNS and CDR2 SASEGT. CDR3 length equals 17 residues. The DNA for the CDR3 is TGTGCCAGCAGTGAAGTCTACTTTGGGGGGGCCACCGGGGAGCTGTTTTTT. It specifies CASSEVYFGGATGELFF.

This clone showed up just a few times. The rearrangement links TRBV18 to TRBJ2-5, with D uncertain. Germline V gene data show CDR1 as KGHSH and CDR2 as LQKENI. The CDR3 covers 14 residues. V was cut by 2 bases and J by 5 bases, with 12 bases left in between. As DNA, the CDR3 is TGTGCCAGCTCACCATCGGCAGGTCGGGAGACCCAGTACTTC. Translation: CASSPSAGRETQYF.

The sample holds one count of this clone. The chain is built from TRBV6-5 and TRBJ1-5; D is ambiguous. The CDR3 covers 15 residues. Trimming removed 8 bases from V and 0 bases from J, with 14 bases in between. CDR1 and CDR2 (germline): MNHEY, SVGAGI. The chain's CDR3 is CASRGGLYSNQPQHF. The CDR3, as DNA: TGTGCCAGCCGCGGTGGCCTGTATAGCAATCAGCCCCAGCATTTT.

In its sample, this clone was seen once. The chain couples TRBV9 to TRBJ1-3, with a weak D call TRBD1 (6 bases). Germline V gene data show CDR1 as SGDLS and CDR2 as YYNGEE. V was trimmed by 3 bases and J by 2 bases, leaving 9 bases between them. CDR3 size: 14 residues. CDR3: CASSATGTGNTIYF. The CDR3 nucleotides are TGTGCCAGCAGCGCTACAGGGACTGGAAACACCATATATTTT.

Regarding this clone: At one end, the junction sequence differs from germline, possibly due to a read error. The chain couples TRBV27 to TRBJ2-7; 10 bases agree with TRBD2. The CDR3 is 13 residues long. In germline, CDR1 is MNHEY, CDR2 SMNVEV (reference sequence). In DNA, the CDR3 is TGTGCCAGCAGTTTTTGGGCTAGCGGGGGCGAGCACTTC. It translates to CASSFWASGGEHF.

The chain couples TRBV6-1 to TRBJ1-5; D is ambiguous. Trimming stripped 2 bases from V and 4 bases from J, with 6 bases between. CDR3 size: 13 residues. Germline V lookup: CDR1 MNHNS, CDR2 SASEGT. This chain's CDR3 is CASSEQRNQPQHF. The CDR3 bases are TGTGCCAGCAGTGAACAGCGAAATCAGCCCCAGCATTTT.

CDR3 region: CASSLGTGWLNTEAFF. CDR3 DNA sequence: TGTGCCAGCAGCTTAGGGACAGGGTGGTTGAACACTGAAGCTTTCTTT. This chain connects TRBV7-9 to TRBJ1-1; 8 bases are a match to TRBD1. The CDR3 totals 16 residues. V lost 1 base to trimming and J lost 0 bases; unmatched junction nucleotides: 4. Germline values: CDR1 SEHNR, CDR2 FQNEAQ (reference sequence).

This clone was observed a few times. The CDR3 nucleotides read TGTGCCTGGAGTGTAAGGTCTCAGGGACAGCCCCAGCATTTT. It encodes CAWSVRSQGQPQHF. The chain recombines TRBV30 with TRBJ1-5; D is perhaps TRBD1 (5 bases). This CDR3 region has 14 residues. The germline gives CDR1 GTSNPN, CDR2 SVGIG (reference sequence). V lost 0 bases, J lost 7 bases, and 13 bases lay in between. The whole variable domain, filled in from reference TRBV30 and TRBJ1-5, reads SQTIHQWPATLVQPVGSPLSLECTVEGTSNPNLYWYRQAAGRGLQLLFYSVGIGQISSEVPQNLSASRPQDRQFILSSKKLLLSDSGFYLCAWSVRSQGQPQHFGDGTRLSIL.

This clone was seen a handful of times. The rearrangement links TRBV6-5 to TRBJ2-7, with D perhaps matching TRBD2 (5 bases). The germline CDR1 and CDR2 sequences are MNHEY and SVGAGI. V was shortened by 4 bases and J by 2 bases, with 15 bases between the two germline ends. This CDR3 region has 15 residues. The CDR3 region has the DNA TGTGCCAGCAGTTCCCCGGGAAATTTTGCCTACGAGCAGTACTTC. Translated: CASSSPGNFAYEQYF.

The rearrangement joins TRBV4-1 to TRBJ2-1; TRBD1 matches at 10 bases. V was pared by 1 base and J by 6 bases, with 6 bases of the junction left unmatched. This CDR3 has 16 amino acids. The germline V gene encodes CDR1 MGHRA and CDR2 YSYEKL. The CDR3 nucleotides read TGCGCCAGCAGCCAAGCCTCGGGACAGGGGAGCAATGAGCAGTTCTTC. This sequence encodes CASSQASGQGSNEQFF.